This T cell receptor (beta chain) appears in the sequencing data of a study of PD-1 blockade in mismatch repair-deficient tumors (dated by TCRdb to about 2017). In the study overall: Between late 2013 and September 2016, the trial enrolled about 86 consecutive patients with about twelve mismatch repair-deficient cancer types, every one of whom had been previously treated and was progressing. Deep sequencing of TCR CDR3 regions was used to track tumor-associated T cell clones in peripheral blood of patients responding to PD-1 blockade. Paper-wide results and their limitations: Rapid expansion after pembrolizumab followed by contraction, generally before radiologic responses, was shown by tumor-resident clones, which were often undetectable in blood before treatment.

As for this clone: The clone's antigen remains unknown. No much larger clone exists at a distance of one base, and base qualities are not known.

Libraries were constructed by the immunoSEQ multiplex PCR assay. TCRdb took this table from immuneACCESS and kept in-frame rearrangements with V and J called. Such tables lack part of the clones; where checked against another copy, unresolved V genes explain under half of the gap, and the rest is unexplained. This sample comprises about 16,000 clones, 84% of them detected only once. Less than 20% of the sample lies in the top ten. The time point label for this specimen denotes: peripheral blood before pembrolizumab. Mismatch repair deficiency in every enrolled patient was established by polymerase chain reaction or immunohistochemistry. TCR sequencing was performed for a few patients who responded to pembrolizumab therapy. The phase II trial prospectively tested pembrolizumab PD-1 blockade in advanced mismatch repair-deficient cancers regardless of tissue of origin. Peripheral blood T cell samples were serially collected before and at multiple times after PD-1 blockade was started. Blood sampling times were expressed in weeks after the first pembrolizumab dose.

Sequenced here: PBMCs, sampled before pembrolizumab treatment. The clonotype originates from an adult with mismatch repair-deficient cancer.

The CDR3 amino acid sequence is: CASSLQGAGANVLTF. The DNA is as follows: TGTGCCAGCAGCTTGCAGGGAGCTGGGGCCAACGTCCTGACTTTC. Recombination linked TRBV5-6 to TRBJ2-6; the D gene could be either TRBD1 or TRBD2, each agreeing at 5 bases. Trimming at the junction amounts to 1 base on V and 2 bases on J, and the germline ends lie 7 bases apart. The CDR3 sequence holds 15 residues, the cysteine and phenylalanine included. Only the CDR3 portion is preserved as DNA: 45 bases, with reading frame beginning at the first base. CDR1 SGHDT and CDR2 YYEEEE were looked up in the germline V gene.